The source of this TCR beta chain is a study of blood T cell repertoires in COVID-19. Looking at the study overall: Whether acute or convalescent, the COVID-19 samples came from the United States, Italy and Spain. The analysed material was cDNA or gDNA that came from T cells, B-cell-depleted T cells, or PBMCs.

As handled by the study authors: Estimates of nucleated cell counts were drawn from the amplification of reference gene primers. Sequenced by immunoSEQ multiplex PCR; TCRdb stores in-frame clones only, minus some. The V and J calls and clone size were taken over from that table, and D and trimming were inferred from the DNA. This sample has roughly 250,000 clones, with 75% to 85% found just once. The junction had 17 bases not matched to a gene; V was cut back by 8 bases and J by 0 bases. The V gene's germline CDR1 is SNHLY and CDR2 FYNNEI. The CDR3 has 19 amino acids. This TCR was sampled from a woman in her fifties or sixties with acute or convalescent COVID-19. The V gene is TRBV2, the J gene TRBJ1-5, with 9 bases lining up with TRBD1. Sequencing input: peripheral blood. In DNA, the CDR3 is TGTGCCAGCGGATTAACAAGGTTGGGACAGGGAGATAGCAATCAGCCCCAGCATTTT. Protein sequence: CASGLTRLGQGDSNQPQHF. Complete variable domain (other parts from reference TRBV2 and TRBJ1-5): EPEVTQTPSHQVTQMGQEVILRCVPISNHLYFYWYRQILGQKVEFLVSFYNNEISEKSEIFDDQFSVERPDGSNFTLKIRSTKLEDSAMYFCASGLTRLGQGDSNQPQHFGDGTRLSIL.